Included here is one T cell receptor beta chain sequence, with context. The source of the sample is a study of cytomegalovirus exposure and HLA in healthy donors. CDR3 size: 13 residues. Trimming removed 7 bases from V and 8 bases from J; junction bases left unmatched: 8. CDR1 is SQVTM and CDR2 is ANQGSEA in the germline V gene. The donors gave bone marrow, and they were healthy. Both 60 Vbeta primers and 13 Jbeta primers went into the PCR. The table came from immunoSEQ multiplex PCR; TCRdb's copy has only in-frame clones and leaves some out. The data contain roughly 100,000 clones, roughly 82% of them singletons.

The J gene is TRBJ1-4, the V gene TRBV29-1, with 9 positions matching TRBD1. The sample was PBMCs. This TCR derives from a man aged 45-65 years in good health and CMV-seronegative. The CDR3 DNA reads TGCAGCGGGAGGACAGGGGTGGAAGAAAAACTGTTTTTT. Its protein is CSGRTGVEEKLFF.